This TCR beta chain was recorded in a study of shared clonotypes between healthy human individuals. Profiling relied on immunoSEQ multiplex PCR, and the TCRdb table lists in-frame clones only, not all of them. This repertoire shows about 2,500,000 clones, roughly 92% found once; its top ten account for roughly 0.13%. Germline values: CDR1 SGHRS, CDR2 YFSETQ. Trimming at V came to 4 bases and at J to 4 bases, leaving 7 bases not matched to a gene. The length of the CDR3 is 15 residues. On this clone itself: The antigen remains undetermined. The same CDR3 can be traced to other DNA sequences in this sample.

Whole-study findings and limits: Depth was large, yet rarefaction showed that sorted-subset sequencing was incomplete.

The receptor's source is a man younger than 35 in good health. This chain joins TRBV5-1 and TRBJ1-5, with 8 bases aligning to TRBD1. Sequenced: naive CD4+ T cells sorted from blood. Subset defined: CD45RA+ positively selected. This chain's CDR3 is CASSPGTGGNQPQHF. The CDR3 DNA is TGCGCCAGCAGCCCCGGGACAGGCGGGAATCAGCCCCAGCATTTT.